This T cell receptor beta chain was documented in a study of cytomegalovirus exposure and HLA in healthy donors. Findings and caveats of the study: Some public TCRs appeared in many individuals, while most sequences were rare. A later look showed TCR association rates differing by HLA locus, highest for DRB1 and lowest for HLA-C.

The PCR ran on 60 Vbeta and 13 Jbeta primers. Clones were read by immunoSEQ multiplex PCR, and TCRdb kept only the in-frame ones, dropping some. The sample consists of 150,000 to 200,000 clones, roughly 80% of them appearing once. This clone was detected a few times. The antigen is undetermined. The length of the CDR3 is 15 residues. Germline V gene lookup returns CDR1 MNHNY and CDR2 SVGAGI (reference sequence). Trimming cost V 6 bases and J 8 bases; bases outside gene matches: 7. This TCR derives from a female donor in good health and CMV-seronegative. The gene calls are TRBV6-6 and TRBJ2-2; 12 nucleotides align to TRBD1. Input material: PBMCs. The CDR3 nucleotides read TGTGCCAGCAGCCCCGGGACAGGGGGCGCGGGGGAGCTGTTTTTT. Its protein product is CASSPGTGGAGELFF.